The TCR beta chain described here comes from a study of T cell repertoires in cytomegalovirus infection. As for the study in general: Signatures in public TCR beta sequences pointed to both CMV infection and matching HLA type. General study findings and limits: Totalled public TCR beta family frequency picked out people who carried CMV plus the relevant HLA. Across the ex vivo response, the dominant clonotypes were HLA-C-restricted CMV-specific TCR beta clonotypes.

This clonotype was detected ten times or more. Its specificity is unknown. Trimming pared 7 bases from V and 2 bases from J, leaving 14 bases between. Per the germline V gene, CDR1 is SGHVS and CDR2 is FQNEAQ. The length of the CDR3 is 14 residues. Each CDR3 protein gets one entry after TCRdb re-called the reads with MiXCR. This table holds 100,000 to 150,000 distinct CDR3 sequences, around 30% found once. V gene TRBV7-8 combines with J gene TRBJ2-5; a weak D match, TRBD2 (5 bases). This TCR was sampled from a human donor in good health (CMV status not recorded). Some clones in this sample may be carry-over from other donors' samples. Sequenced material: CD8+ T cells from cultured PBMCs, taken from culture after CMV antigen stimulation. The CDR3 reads CASTQYGEQETQYF. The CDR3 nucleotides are TGTGCCAGCACGCAATACGGGGAGCAAGAGACCCAGTACTTC.